Listed here are 23 T cell receptor beta chains from one sample, sequenced in a study of cytomegalovirus exposure and HLA in healthy donors. PCR was performed using 60 Vbeta and 13 Jbeta primers. Repertoires were generated with immunoSEQ multiplex PCR, while TCRdb's copy carries only in-frame clones and drops some. This table lists 130,000 or so clones. The specimen was PBMCs. These receptor sequences come from a woman aged 40-49 years in good health and CMV-seronegative.

The gene calls are TRBV9 and TRBJ1-1; D possibly corresponds to TRBD1 (6 bases). The CDR3 is 15 residues long. Per germline, CDR1 SGDLS and CDR2 YYNGEE. V gave up 0 bases and J gave up 1 base, with 10 bases separating them. CDR3 DNA sequence: TGTGCCAGCAGCGTAGGTTGGACAGAGAACACTGAAGCTTTCTTT. This sequence encodes CASSVGWTENTEAFF.

The CDR3 bases are TGTGCCAGCAGCTTGACTGGGAAGGGGCCCCCAGATACGCAGTATTTT. Translation gives CASSLTGKGPPDTQYF. The V call is TRBV11-2, the J call TRBJ2-3; maybe TRBD1 (5 bases). Germline CDR1 and CDR2: SGHAT and FQNNGV. CDR3 size: 16 residues. V lost 3 bases and J lost 4, with 17 bases in between.

Turning to this clone: The sample holds other DNA sequences that translate to the same CDR3. The rearrangement uses TRBV9 and TRBJ1-6, with D perhaps matching TRBD1 (5 bases). V was cut by 0 bases and J by 7 bases, with 8 bases left in between. The CDR3 has 14 residues. The V gene's germline CDR1 is SGDLS and CDR2 YYNGEE. CDR3 sequence reads: CASSVEQDNSPLHF. CDR3 sequence (DNA): TGTGCCAGCAGCGTAGAACAGGACAATTCACCCCTCCACTTT.

The J gene is TRBJ2-5, the V gene TRBV20-1; D perhaps matches TRBD2 (6 bases). Germline CDR1 reads DFQATT; CDR2 reads SNEGSKA (reference sequence). The CDR3 runs to 10 residues. Between the trimmed V and J ends, which lost 7 bases and 4 bases, there was a span of 7 bases. The CDR3 spells CSGGVETQYF. CDR3 bases: TGCAGTGGCGGGGTAGAGACCCAGTACTTC.

CDR3: CSVDGAGGGTQYF. CDR3 DNA: TGCAGCGTTGACGGGGCAGGGGGTGGGACCCAGTACTTC. The chain employs TRBV29-1 and TRBJ2-5; 7 bases match TRBD1. CDR1 SQVTM and CDR2 ANQGSEA come from the germline V gene. V was clipped by 3 bases and J by 7 bases; unmatched bases: 8. The CDR3 is 13 amino acids.

This chain joins TRBV19 and TRBJ1-1; D is undetermined. Per the germline V gene, CDR1 is LNHDA and CDR2 is SQIVND (reference sequence). With 1 base removed from V and 0 bases from J, the gap between germline ends came to 15 bases. The length of the CDR3 is 17 residues. The CDR3 protein is CASSIGTGRALNTEAFF. The CDR3, as DNA: TGTGCCAGTAGTATAGGAACTGGGCGCGCCCTGAACACTGAAGCTTTCTTT. The entire variable domain, with the rest obtained from reference TRBV19 and TRBJ1-1, is as follows: DGGITQSPKYLFRKEGQNVTLSCEQNLNHDAMYWYRQDPGQGLRLIYYSQIVNDFQKGDIAEGYSVSREKKESFPLTVTSAQKNPTAFYLCASSIGTGRALNTEAFFGQGTRLTVV.

The chain employs TRBV4-1 and TRBJ1-1, with D possibly being TRBD1 (5 bases). Trimming left V 4 bases short and J 8 bases short, with 26 bases between. CDR1 is MGHRA and CDR2 is YSYEKL in the germline V gene. The CDR3 covers 17 residues. The CDR3 here is CASSLLYDSPSPGEAFF. DNA for the CDR3: TGCGCCAGCAGCCTCCTCTACGACAGCCCCTCCCCAGGAGAAGCTTTCTTT.

The chain couples TRBV27 to TRBJ1-6; D is possibly TRBD1 (6 bases). Germline V gene lookup returns CDR1 MNHEY and CDR2 SMNVEV (reference sequence). This CDR3 is 15 amino acids long. V lost 2 bases, J lost 9 bases, and 14 bases lay in between. CDR3 bases: TGTGCCAGCAGTTTACTGCCAGGGGAACTTTCACCCCTCCACTTT. Translated: CASSLLPGELSPLHF.

This chain links TRBV9 with TRBJ1-1; TRBD1 agrees at 9 bases. Trimming cost V 2 bases and J 5 bases; bases outside gene matches: 7. Germline loops: CDR1 SGDLS, CDR2 YYNGEE. There are 15 residues in the CDR3. The CDR3 spells CASSVAQGAGTEAFF. Here the CDR3 DNA reads TGTGCCAGCAGCGTCGCACAGGGGGCCGGTACTGAAGCTTTCTTT. The variable domain in full, with the rest retrieved from reference TRBV9 and TRBJ1-1, is DSGVTQTPKHLITATGQRVTLRCSPRSGDLSVYWYQQSLDQGLQFLIQYYNGEERAKGNILERFSAQQFPDLHSELNLSSLELGDSALYFCASSVAQGAGTEAFFGQGTRLTVV.

The CDR3 region is CASSELLGRTQYF. In nucleotides, the CDR3 is TGTGCCAGCAGTGAATTGCTAGGGAGGACCCAGTACTTC. This chain connects TRBV25-1 to TRBJ2-5; tentative D call: TRBD2 (5 bases). With 1 base removed from V and 7 bases from J, the gap between germline ends came to 10 bases. Germline V gene lookup returns CDR1 MGHDK and CDR2 SYGVNS. There are 13 residues in the CDR3.

This chain links TRBV7-2 with TRBJ2-5; TRBD1 aligns across 7 bases. The end of the DNA is better explained by TRBJ2-7, so the J call may be wrong. The CDR3 length is 15 residues. Per the germline V gene, CDR1 is SGHTA and CDR2 is FQGNSA. The CDR3 sequence is CASSPAGTAGNEQYF. The CDR3 nucleotides read TGTGCCAGCAGCCCAGCCGGGACAGCCGGGAACGAGCAGTACTTC.

The chain links TRBV4-3 to TRBJ1-2; D perhaps matches TRBD1 (6 bases). V gave up 5 bases and J gave up 4 bases, with 20 bases separating them. This CDR3 region has 16 residues. CDR1 and CDR2 from the germline V gene are LGHNA and YSLEER. The CDR3 DNA follows: TGCGCCAGCAGCTCCATCGGGGGGCTTAAAGTCTATGGCTACACCTTC. As protein: CASSSIGGLKVYGYTF.

The chain recombines TRBV14 with TRBJ1-3; D gene ambiguous. This CDR3 spans 13 amino acids. V was clipped by 1 base and J by 4 bases, with 5 bases between them. Germline V lookup: CDR1 SGHDN, CDR2 FVKESK. The CDR3, as DNA: TGTGCCAGCAGCCAAGCCAGAGGAAACACCATATATTTT. This translates into CASSQARGNTIYF.

The rearrangement uses TRBV7-9 and TRBJ2-5; 9 nucleotides line up with TRBD1. The J call is doubtful: the DNA matches TRBJ2-7 better. CDR1 is SEHNR, CDR2 FQNEAQ, per germline (reference sequence). The CDR3 is 14 amino acids. The chain's CDR3 is CASSSGTGTYEQYF. The CDR3 nucleotides read TGTGCCAGCAGCTCCGGGACAGGGACCTACGAGCAGTACTTC.

The chain combines TRBV6-5 with TRBJ2-5, with 10 positions matching TRBD1. The germline V gene encodes CDR1 MNHEY and CDR2 SVGAGI. The CDR3 is 14 amino acids. Losses at the gene ends were 7 bases for V and 5 bases for J; bases not matched to a gene: 7. In DNA form, the CDR3 reads TGTGCCAGCAAAGACAGGGGGCGGAGTGAGACCCAGTACTTC. Translating gives CASKDRGRSETQYF.

The V call is TRBV15, the J call TRBJ1-1; a possible D gene is TRBD1 (5 bases). The germline V gene has CDR1 LNHNV and CDR2 YYDKDF (reference sequence). This CDR3 is built from 15 residues. Trimming left V 7 bases short and J 5 bases short, with 20 bases between. CDR3 region: CATTHAGGGRTEAFF. CDR3 nucleotides: TGTGCCACCACACACGCGGGGGGTGGGCGAACTGAAGCTTTCTTT.

The rearrangement links TRBV18 to TRBJ2-2; TRBD2 matches 10 bases. This CDR3 contains 16 residues. V lost 3 bases and J lost 4; bases outside the gene matches: 5. Germline V CDR1 and CDR2: KGHSH, LQKENI. Here the CDR3 DNA reads TGTGCCAGCTCACCCTTTAGCGGGGGGACCACCGGGGAGCTGTTTTTT. Protein: CASSPFSGGTTGELFF.

The V and J genes are TRBV7-9 and TRBJ1-2; unclear D gene. The CDR3 is made up of 13 amino acids. Trimming cost V 3 bases and J 4 bases, with 9 bases left between them. Germline CDR1 and CDR2: SEHNR and FQNEAQ (reference sequence). CDR3 loop: CASSFQSAYGYTF. The CDR3, as DNA: TGTGCCAGCAGCTTTCAAAGCGCCTATGGCTACACCTTC.

This rearrangement joins TRBV4-2 to TRBJ1-2, with 8 positions matching TRBD1. Trimming took 4 bases from V and 7 from J; bases not matched to a gene: 5. In germline, CDR1 is LGHNA, CDR2 YNFKEQ. CDR3 length: 13 residues. The CDR3 spells CASSLGQGGGYTF. The CDR3, as DNA: TGTGCCAGCAGCCTTGGACAGGGCGGTGGCTACACCTTC.

This chain connects TRBV7-8 to TRBJ2-7, with D possibly being TRBD1 (5 bases). The CDR3 runs 14 residues. Germline loops: CDR1 SGHVS, CDR2 FQNEAQ. Trimming took off 2 bases at V and 3 bases at J, with 11 bases between the two ends. The chain's CDR3 is CASSLYLDSYEQYF. DNA for the CDR3: TGTGCCAGCAGCTTATATCTCGACAGCTACGAGCAGTACTTC.

The J gene is TRBJ1-1, the V gene TRBV15, with a tentative D call TRBD1 (6 bases). Germline CDR1 reads LNHNV; CDR2 reads YYDKDF (reference sequence). V lost 5 bases and J lost 5, with 24 bases in between. The CDR3 is 17 amino acids. In DNA, the CDR3 is TGTGCCACCAGCCCGAGGTGGGGGGGGCGAGGGAAGACTGAAGCTTTCTTT. Protein product: CATSPRWGGRGKTEAFF.

The V gene is TRBV6-1, the J gene TRBJ2-7, with TRBD2 matching over 13 bases. Unmatched junction bases numbered 5, after V lost 7 bases and J lost 2 bases. Germline V CDR1 and CDR2: MNHNS, SASEGT. The CDR3 consists of 15 residues. CDR3 DNA sequence: TGTGCCAGCACCAGACTAGCGGGGGGTCCCTACGAGCAGTACTTC. Residues: CASTRLAGGPYEQYF.

This sequence joins TRBV7-2 and TRBJ1-2, with 8 bases matching TRBD1. The CDR3 has 15 residues. The V segment lost 5 bases and the J segment 0 bases; nucleotides outside the gene matches: 5. The germline gives CDR1 SGHTA, CDR2 FQGNSA. CDR3 amino acids: CASSQDRASNYGYTF. The CDR3 nucleotides are TGTGCCAGCAGCCAGGACAGGGCATCTAACTATGGCTACACCTTC.